Listed here are 26 T cell receptor beta chains from one sample, sequenced in a study of blood T cell repertoires in COVID-19. TCRdb keeps only in-frame clones here, not all; method: immunoSEQ multiplex PCR. The sample has about 320,000 clones; approximately 90% are singletons. Specimen: PBMCs or T cells enriched from blood (not recorded which). Receptors originate from a woman aged 18-29 years who had recovered from COVID-19.

The chain links TRBV12-3 or TRBV12-4 to TRBJ1-6; D uncertain. The CDR3 extends over 11 amino acids. Trimming shortened V by 7 bases and J by 9 bases, and 7 bases separated the two germline ends. The CDR3 sequence: CASILISPLHF. The CDR3 DNA reads as TGTGCCAGCATCTTAATTTCACCCCTCCACTTT.

This sequence joins TRBV27 and TRBJ2-7; 12 nucleotides align to TRBD2. Germline CDR1 and CDR2: MNHEY and SMNVEV (reference sequence). The CDR3 has 15 residues. The J segment lost 5 bases and the V segment lost 6 bases, leaving 8 bases of the junction unmatched. The DNA for the CDR3 is TGTGCCAGCAGGATACTAGGACTAGCGGGAAACGAGCAGTACTTC. Amino acids: CASRILGLAGNEQYF.

This chain joins TRBV5-1 and TRBJ2-3, with 10 bases that match TRBD1. V shed 4 bases, J shed 4 bases, and the junction held 3 bases outside the gene matches. Germline CDR1 and CDR2: SGHRS and YFSETQ. The CDR3 extends over 14 amino acids. In DNA, the CDR3 is TGCGCCAGCAGCCGACAGGGGGCATCAGATACGCAGTATTTT. It specifies CASSRQGASDTQYF.

The V and J genes are TRBV7-6 and TRBJ2-5; D unresolved. CDR3 length: 14 residues. V was pared by 2 bases and J by 4 bases, with 11 bases between. Looked up from germline, CDR1 is SGHVS and CDR2 is FNYEAQ. CDR3 nucleotide sequence: TGTGCCAGCAGCTTATACCCCACCGGAGAGACCCAGTACTTC. Encoded protein: CASSLYPTGETQYF.

This clone was observed a handful of times. The chain has TRBV4-2 and TRBJ2-3, with D possibly TRBD2 on 7 matching bases. CDR1 and CDR2 from the germline V gene are LGHNA and YNFKEQ. Trimming stripped 0 bases from V and 2 bases from J, with 15 bases between. The CDR3 is 17 amino acids. This CDR3 reads CASSQDLGGGPTDTQYF. CDR3 coding DNA: TGTGCCAGCAGCCAAGATCTTGGCGGGGGCCCCACAGATACGCAGTATTTT.

The rearrangement links TRBV7-9 to TRBJ1-1; 9 positions agree with TRBD1. Germline lookup yields CDR1 SEHNR and CDR2 FQNEAQ (reference sequence). There are 15 residues in the CDR3. V shed 5 bases, J shed 6 bases, and the junction held 10 bases outside the gene matches. For the CDR3, the DNA is TGTGCCAGCAGCCATAGGACCACAGGGGGCTCTGAAGCTTTCTTT. It is translated as CASSHRTTGGSEAFF.

For this clone: One end of the junction does not line up with germline, which may come from a read error. J is TRBJ2-7 and V is TRBV6-5, with D possibly TRBD2 on 5 matching bases. CDR1 is MNHEY, CDR2 SVGAGI, per germline. The CDR3 contains 12 residues. The CDR3 loop is CATQEGPYAQYF. CDR3 sequence (DNA): TGTGCCACCCAAGAGGGTCCCTACGCGCAGTACTTC.

The chain recombines TRBV19 with TRBJ1-1; the match to TRBD1 covers 8 bases. The germline CDR1 and CDR2 sequences are LNHDA and SQIVND (reference sequence). The CDR3 runs to 15 residues. V lost 4 bases, J lost 1 base, and 5 bases stayed unmatched. In DNA form, the CDR3 reads TGTGCCAGTAGTACTCTTGGGACAGGGAACACTGAAGCTTTCTTT. Residues: CASSTLGTGNTEAFF.

This clone turned up a few times. This specimen includes other DNA sequences encoding the same CDR3. The chain carries TRBV4-1 and TRBJ2-7; TRBD1 matches 8 bases. Germline trimming cut 1 base from V and 0 bases from J; bases unmatched to any gene: 2. The CDR3 runs to 15 residues. Germline CDR1 and CDR2: MGHRA and YSYEKL. CDR3 protein: CASSQGQGSSYEQYF. Here the CDR3 DNA reads TGCGCCAGCAGCCAAGGACAGGGGTCCTCCTACGAGCAGTACTTC.

This clone was observed once. The chain has TRBV19 and TRBJ1-2, with 7 bases lining up with TRBD1. The V and J ends lost 5 bases and 2 bases, in that order; junction bases with no gene match: 8. CDR1 and CDR2 (germline): LNHDA, SQIVND (reference sequence). CDR3 size: 15 residues. The CDR3 region is CASSPGQDPNYGYTF. CDR3 in DNA: TGTGCCAGTAGTCCTGGACAGGATCCAAACTATGGCTACACCTTC.

This chain connects TRBV5-1 to TRBJ2-1; perhaps TRBD2 as D (5 bases). V lost 0 bases, J lost 3 bases, and 7 bases lay in between. This CDR3 comprises 14 residues. CDR1 SGHRS and CDR2 YFSETQ come from the germline V gene. CDR3 loop: CASSLDGNYNEQFF. The CDR3 DNA follows: TGCGCCAGCAGCTTGGACGGGAACTACAATGAGCAGTTCTTC.

V is TRBV7-9 and J is TRBJ1-1; 8 nucleotides agree with TRBD1. Germline CDR1 SEHNR, CDR2 FQNEAQ (reference sequence). The CDR3 has 14 residues. V was clipped by 7 bases and J by 1 base; unmatched bases: 5. CDR3 nucleotides: TGTGCCAGCATCACAGGGACAGGGAACACTGAAGCTTTCTTT. Amino acids: CASITGTGNTEAFF.

V is TRBV14 and J is TRBJ2-1, with 7 bases that match TRBD2. The CDR3 is 14 residues long. CDR1 is SGHDN and CDR2 is FVKESK in the germline V gene. V trimming: 3 bases; J trimming: 9 bases; junction bases outside the gene matches: 8. DNA of the CDR3: TGTGCCAGCAGCCATGGCGGGAGCCGAGGTGAGCAGTTCTTC. It is translated as CASSHGGSRGEQFF.

The chain recombines TRBV30 with TRBJ1-4; D is possibly TRBD1 (5 bases). This CDR3 has 15 amino acids. Trimming shortened V by 2 bases and J by 0 bases, and 10 bases separated the two germline ends. Germline V CDR1 and CDR2: GTSNPN, SVGIG (reference sequence). The CDR3 loop reads CAWSTGTATNEKLFF. Here the CDR3 DNA reads TGTGCCTGGAGTACCGGGACTGCAACTAATGAAAAACTGTTTTTT. Full variable domain (rest looked up from reference TRBV30 and TRBJ1-4): SQTIHQWPATLVQPVGSPLSLECTVEGTSNPNLYWYRQAAGRGLQLLFYSVGIGQISSEVPQNLSASRPQDRQFILSSKKLLLSDSGFYLCAWSTGTATNEKLFFGSGTQLSVL.

The J gene is TRBJ2-2, the V gene TRBV24-1, with D possibly TRBD1 on 5 matching bases. Trimming shortened V by 4 bases and J by 10 bases, and 18 bases separated the two germline ends. The CDR3 has 15 residues. Germline V gene lookup returns CDR1 KGHDR and CDR2 SFDVKD. The CDR3 protein is CATSETSSDTSELFF. The DNA for the CDR3 is TGTGCCACCAGTGAAACTTCCTCGGACACCTCGGAGCTGTTTTTT.

This chain joins TRBV5-4 and TRBJ1-6; D is unresolved. V lost 3 bases and J 3 bases, leaving 13 bases between the germline ends. Per the germline V gene, CDR1 is SGHNT and CDR2 is YYREEE (reference sequence). The CDR3 length is 16 residues. The CDR3 sequence is CASSSSGGNYNSPLHF. The CDR3 nucleotides read TGTGCCAGCAGCTCCTCGGGAGGGAACTATAATTCACCCCTCCACTTT.

This sequence joins TRBV19 and TRBJ2-1; 8 bases fit TRBD2. The V gene end was trimmed by 6 bases and the J gene end by 7 bases; junction bases not matched to a gene: 14. Per the germline V gene, CDR1 is LNHDA and CDR2 is SQIVND (reference sequence). The CDR3 extends over 16 amino acids. CDR3 region: CASRTTGGVLRNEQFF. The CDR3 DNA is TGTGCCAGTAGGACCACCGGGGGGGTCCTCAGGAATGAGCAGTTCTTC.

CDR3 DNA: TGTGCCAGCAGGAAACAGGCAGAGAGCTCCTACGAGCAGTACTTC. Its protein is CASRKQAESSYEQYF. The chain carries TRBV6-5 and TRBJ2-7; the D gene is possibly TRBD1 (5 bases). The CDR3 length is 15 residues. The V end lost 6 bases, the J end lost 0 bases, and 15 bases lay between the germline ends. Germline CDR1 and CDR2: MNHEY and SVGAGI.

V is TRBV3-1 (or the pseudogene TRBV3-2) and J is TRBJ1-2; D gene unclear. CDR1 is LGHDT and CDR2 is YNNKEL in the germline V gene (reference sequence). This CDR3 region has 14 residues. Trimming stripped 7 bases from V and 4 bases from J, with 16 bases between. CDR3 loop: CASNQKLLIYGYTF. The CDR3 bases are TGTGCCAGCAATCAGAAGTTGTTGATCTATGGCTACACCTTC.

Concerning this clone: The conserved phenylalanine or tryptophan is not found at the CDR3 terminus, so this likely reflects a read error. No DNA is shown, since the ends of the CDR3 on it are uncertain; the CDR3 is the one TCRdb lists. The chain links TRBV20-1 to TRBJ2-7; TRBD2 is the table's D call, not checked against the DNA. Inclusive of both ends, the CDR3 amounts to 11 amino acids. The germline V gene encodes CDR1 DFQATT and CDR2 SNEGSKA (reference sequence). The CDR3 reads CSARGTGLAEL.

The chain combines TRBV2 with TRBJ1-2, with 9 bases that match TRBD1. The CDR3 has 15 residues. With 7 bases clipped from V and 6 bases from J, the junction kept 12 bases outside the gene matches. In germline, CDR1 is SNHLY, CDR2 FYNNEI. In nucleotides, the CDR3 is TGTGCCAGCATCAAAACCCCGACAGGGGGTGATGGCTACACCTTC. It specifies CASIKTPTGGDGYTF.

This rearrangement joins TRBV2 to TRBJ1-2; 9 nucleotides align to TRBD1. The J segment lost 6 bases and the V segment lost 3 bases, leaving 5 bases of the junction unmatched. The CDR3 spans 14 residues. Germline V gene data show CDR1 as SNHLY and CDR2 as FYNNEI. This CDR3 is CASSEGQGVDGYTF. As DNA, the CDR3 is TGTGCCAGCAGTGAGGGACAGGGAGTGGATGGCTACACCTTC.

This clone has only one observation. The chain carries TRBV7-9 and TRBJ1-2; D gene ambiguous. The CDR3 runs to 14 residues. Germline V gene sequence: CDR1 SEHNR, CDR2 FQNEAQ (reference sequence). V was cut by 2 bases and J by 8 bases, with 15 bases left in between. The CDR3 coding sequence is TGTGCCAGCAGCTTAACGACTCCTACCCGCGGCTACACCTTC. Translating it yields CASSLTTPTRGYTF. The full variable domain, its missing parts supplied by reference TRBV7-9 and TRBJ1-2, is DTGVSQNPRHKITKRGQNVTFRCDPISEHNRLYWYRQTLGQGPEFLTYFQNEAQLEKSRLLSDRFSAERPKGSFSTLEIQRTEQGDSAMYLCASSLTTPTRGYTFGSGTRLTVV.

This clone showed up just once. J is TRBJ2-7 and V is TRBV2; D is ambiguous. This CDR3 region has 15 residues. Germline V gives CDR1 SNHLY, CDR2 FYNNEI. Trimming cost V 2 bases and J 4 bases, with 15 bases left between them. The CDR3 DNA reads TGTGCCAGCAGTGAATTTGCAGGTGATCCTTACGAGCAGTACTTC. This translates into CASSEFAGDPYEQYF.

The DNA for the CDR3 is TGTGCCAGTAGTTCGGACAGACTGAACACTGAAGCTTTCTTT. Translation gives CASSSDRLNTEAFF. The chain is built from TRBV19 and TRBJ1-1; D is possibly TRBD1 (6 bases). The V and J ends lost 5 bases and 0 bases respectively, with 10 bases between them. This CDR3 spans 14 amino acids. The germline CDR1 and CDR2 sequences are LNHDA and SQIVND (reference sequence). The variable domain in full, with the rest retrieved from reference TRBV19 and TRBJ1-1, is DGGITQSPKYLFRKEGQNVTLSCEQNLNHDAMYWYRQDPGQGLRLIYYSQIVNDFQKGDIAEGYSVSREKKESFPLTVTSAQKNPTAFYLCASSSDRLNTEAFFGQGTRLTVV.

The chain couples TRBV19 to TRBJ2-3; D is uncertain. The length of the CDR3 is 14 residues. Deletions cut 1 base from V and 2 bases from J, with 7 bases between. The germline V gene has CDR1 LNHDA and CDR2 SQIVND (reference sequence). The CDR3 here is CASSIAVFTDTQYF. In nucleotides, the CDR3 is TGTGCCAGTAGTATAGCGGTATTCACAGATACGCAGTATTTT.